This T cell receptor (beta chain) was obtained from a study of early stage breast cancer tumors (dated by TCRdb to between 2016 and 2019). Background for the entire study: Of the 15 to 20 invasive breast tumors, twelve were found to be estrogen receptor-positive, progesterone receptor-positive and HER2-negative. Across all samples, more than 2.5 million templates representing approximately 1 million unique clonotypes were detected. On average, each sample had 8 to 10-fold read coverage. About 70% of the 12 ER+/PR+/HER2- tumors were invasive ductal carcinomas, while the other four were invasive lobular carcinomas. Broader findings and caveats from the paper: Roughly 2.7-fold higher T cell density and higher clonality were observed in tumors than in adjacent normal breast tissue. Because the cohort was small, a breakdown by tumor subtype could not be done. Bulk genomic DNA sequencing of unsorted cells missed chain pairing and functional markers such as CD4, CD8 and FOXP3. Repertoires from blood and normal breast were more alike than repertoires from blood and tumor, and in 14 of 16 patients, comparing each tissue with blood separated tumor from normal. Enriched TCRB sequences shared across patients were mostly commonly generated sequences, unlikely to play an important role in the tumor microenvironment.

The CDR3, from cysteine to phenylalanine, totals 15 residues. CDR3 DNA is the only sequence kept; it has 45 bases, read in frame from the first base. Trimming leaves V shorter by 4 bases and J shorter by 0 bases, with the junction holding 6 bases beyond the gene matches. The germline V gene sets CDR1 to MGHRA and CDR2 to YSYEKL. Each sample was amplified as two independent genomic DNA replicates: roughly 0.5 ug for blood and approximately 1.6 ug for tumor or normal breast. TCRB sequencing of genomic DNA was carried out with the ImmunoSeq Intro kit according to the manufacturer's instructions. For absolute quantification, the roughly 34-cycle multiplex PCR included proprietary primers along with spike-in control sequences. Single-end 150-bp reads were used to sequence an 87-bp fragment spanning the CDR3 and the flanking V and J genes. Seven samples, each with two replicates, were multiplexed per lane of an Illumina MiSeq using version 3.0 chemistry. Processing in the source paper ran as follows. Raw data were processed with the vendor's proprietary pipeline, and both replicates were merged into a single result per sample. Clonotypes were defined as productive rearrangements sharing the V-gene family, CDR3 amino acid sequence and J-gene segment. To compute clonality, the normalized Shannon entropy (Pielou evenness) of TCRB abundances was subtracted from 1. T cell density was estimated by dividing total templates by the number of input cells inferred from the DNA input amount. Recon was used with default parameters to estimate total repertoire diversity and clonality. A clonotype counted as tumor-enriched if its abundance in tumor exceeded 0.1% and was at least 32-fold higher than its abundance in normal breast. TCRdb provides this immuneACCESS table in a form limited to in-frame rearrangements. Some clones are lacking; in checked studies, under half of them reflect an unresolved V gene, and why the rest are absent is not known. V and J calls and clone size are those listed in that table; D and trimming were worked out from the DNA. This sample comprises tens of thousands of clones, 75% to 95% of them detected only once. The ten largest clones capture about 5% of the sample.

The study profiled bulk TCR beta-chain repertoires in matched peripheral blood, tumor and adjacent normal breast tissue taken from fewer than 20 patients with early-stage breast cancer. Before surgery, roughly 4.5-10 mL of whole blood was collected into EDTA tubes and then processed within 2 hours. Ficoll-Paque centrifugation in SepMate-50 tubes was used to isolate peripheral blood mononuclear cells. PBMCs were cryopreserved in aliquots of roughly 1.9 to 4 million cells in about 90% FBS with around 10% DMSO and kept in liquid nitrogen. The Qiagen AllPrep DNA/RNA Mini kit was used to extract genomic DNA. In its sample, this clone was seen once. This receptor's antigen is unknown. Per-base qualities were not stored, and no clone one base away is much larger.

The V gene is TRBV4-1 and the J gene is TRBJ2-7; 7 central bases correspond to TRBD2. The sample consisted of blood. The receptor comes from a person between 65 and 79 years old with breast cancer. The CDR3 protein sequence reads: CASSPGREGSYEQYF. Read as DNA, the sequence is TGCGCCAGCAGCCCAGGGAGGGAGGGCTCCTACGAGCAGTACTTC.